This is a list of T cell receptor beta chains from one sample in a study of lymphopenia after photon versus proton radiotherapy. The method was immunoSEQ multiplex PCR; TCRdb's version includes in-frame clones alone and lacks a portion of them. The sample shows around 4,200 clones, 67% of them seen only once. This sample comprised peripheral blood, obtained from a patient treated with proton-based radiotherapy. The receptors shown here come from a man of 80 years or more with esophageal cancer. Both conserved end residues are part of each CDR3. The order of the fields is CDR3 length, clone size, J gene, V gene, D gene, CDR3 DNA, CDR3 protein. A D gene is named only where the DNA matches it firmly. Rows may omit the clone size; those that give it use once, few, many or a size class.

CDR3 length: 15; clone size: NA; J gene: TRBJ1-2; V gene: TRBV19; D gene: NA; CDR3 DNA: TGTGCCAGTAGCCCGGGACGCGCGCTTAACTATGGCTACACCTTC; CDR3 protein: CASSPGRALNYGYTF
CDR3 length: 16; clone size: NA; J gene: TRBJ2-7; V gene: TRBV9; D gene: TRBD2; CDR3 DNA: TGTGCCAGCAGTTCTACCGGGACTAGCGGAGACTACGAGCAGTACTTC; CDR3 protein: CASSSTGTSGDYEQYF
CDR3 length: 15; clone size: NA; J gene: TRBJ1-4; V gene: TRBV10-2; D gene: NA; CDR3 DNA: TGCGCCAGCAGTCCTAGGATGGGACGGGTTGAAAAACTGTTTTTT; CDR3 protein: CASSPRMGRVEKLFF
CDR3 length: 16; clone size: NA; J gene: TRBJ1-1; V gene: TRBV14; D gene: TRBD1; CDR3 DNA: TGTGCCAGCAGCTCCAAGGGACAGATCCTTAACACTGAAGCTTTCTTT; CDR3 protein: CASSSKGQILNTEAFF
CDR3 length: 15; clone size: NA; J gene: TRBJ1-1; V gene: TRBV5-4; D gene: TRBD1; CDR3 DNA: TGTGCCAGCAGCTTGCAGGGACAGGGGAACACTGAAGCTTTCTTT; CDR3 protein: CASSLQGQGNTEAFF
CDR3 length: 17; clone size: few; J gene: TRBJ2-7; V gene: TRBV11-3; D gene: NA; CDR3 DNA: TGTGCCAGCAGCTCACCCCACACCGGGACGCCAGCCTACGAGCAGTACTTC; CDR3 protein: CASSSPHTGTPAYEQYF
CDR3 length: 17; clone size: few; J gene: TRBJ2-6; V gene: TRBV7-8; D gene: NA; CDR3 DNA: TGTGCCAGCAGCTTAGAGCACCGAGGGGCTGGGGCCAACGTCCTGACTTTC; CDR3 protein: CASSLEHRGAGANVLTF
CDR3 length: 16; clone size: NA; J gene: TRBJ2-7; V gene: TRBV7-9; D gene: TRBD2; CDR3 DNA: TGTGCCAGCAGCTTACTAGCGGGGGGAGGCTCCTACGAGCAGTACTTC; CDR3 protein: CASSLLAGGGSYEQYF
CDR3 length: 14; clone size: NA; J gene: TRBJ2-7; V gene: TRBV9; D gene: TRBD2; CDR3 DNA: TGTGCCAGCAGGGGAGCGGGGGGGATATACGAGCAGTACTTC; CDR3 protein: CASRGAGGIYEQYF
CDR3 length: 13; clone size: NA; J gene: TRBJ1-1; V gene: TRBV11-3; D gene: NA; CDR3 DNA: TGTGCCAGCAGCTTAGATCCTGGGTTTCGAGCTTTCTTT; CDR3 protein: CASSLDPGFRAFF
CDR3 length: 14; clone size: NA; J gene: TRBJ2-3; V gene: TRBV18; D gene: NA; CDR3 DNA: TGTGCCAGCTCACCACCGGGGCGGACAGATACGCAGTATTTT; CDR3 protein: CASSPPGRTDTQYF
CDR3 length: 16; clone size: large; J gene: TRBJ1-1; V gene: TRBV19; D gene: NA; CDR3 DNA: TGTGCCAGTAGTCCGCGATTAAGGGTGATTATGACTGAAGCTTTCTTT; CDR3 protein: CASSPRLRVIMTEAFF
CDR3 length: 12; clone size: NA; J gene: TRBJ2-4; V gene: TRBV2; D gene: TRBD1; CDR3 DNA: TGTGCCGCAGGGGGCGCGCAGAACATTCAGTACTTC; CDR3 protein: CAAGGAQNIQYF
CDR3 length: 17; clone size: NA; J gene: TRBJ2-3; V gene: TRBV9; D gene: NA; CDR3 DNA: TGTGCCAGCAGCCCTTCCCTTGGGGGACCTTTAGCAGATACGCAGTATTTT; CDR3 protein: CASSPSLGGPLADTQYF
CDR3 length: 15; clone size: NA; J gene: TRBJ1-5; V gene: TRBV28; D gene: TRBD1; CDR3 DNA: TGTGCCAGCAGTCAGACAGGGGCCGGGAATCAGCCCCAGCATTTT; CDR3 protein: CASSQTGAGNQPQHF
CDR3 length: 12; clone size: NA; J gene: TRBJ1-1; V gene: TRBV11-3; D gene: NA; CDR3 DNA: TGTGCCAGCAGCTCTTTCGGTGATGAAGCTTTCTTT; CDR3 protein: CASSSFGDEAFF
CDR3 length: 16; clone size: NA; J gene: TRBJ2-2; V gene: TRBV9; D gene: TRBD2; CDR3 DNA: TGTGCCAGCAGACCAGGAGCGGGAGGAAGGGCCGGGGAGCTGTTTTTT; CDR3 protein: CASRPGAGGRAGELFF
CDR3 length: 15; clone size: NA; J gene: TRBJ2-5; V gene: TRBV15; D gene: TRBD1; CDR3 DNA: TGTGCCACCAGCAGAGGGGGGACAGTACAAGAGACCCAGTACTTC; CDR3 protein: CATSRGGTVQETQYF
CDR3 length: 15; clone size: NA; J gene: TRBJ1-5; V gene: TRBV9; D gene: NA; CDR3 DNA: TGTGCCAGCAGCGTAGGAAGCAAATTCAATCAGCCCCAGCATTTT; CDR3 protein: CASSVGSKFNQPQHF
CDR3 length: 17; clone size: NA; J gene: TRBJ2-7; V gene: TRBV28; D gene: TRBD1; CDR3 DNA: TGTGCCAGCAGACCTTTTTCCGCAACGGACAGGAACTACGAGCAGTACTTC; CDR3 protein: CASRPFSATDRNYEQYF
CDR3 length: 15; clone size: few; J gene: TRBJ2-1; V gene: TRBV19; D gene: NA; CDR3 DNA: TGTGCCAGTAGTATAGAGGGACAAGGGTACAATGAGCAGTTCTTC; CDR3 protein: CASSIEGQGYNEQFF
CDR3 length: 14; clone size: NA; J gene: TRBJ1-2; V gene: TRBV7-1; D gene: NA; CDR3 DNA: TGTGCCAGCAGCTTAGTTGGACGGGGAATGGGCTACACCTTC; CDR3 protein: CASSLVGRGMGYTF
CDR3 length: 18; clone size: NA; J gene: TRBJ1-1; V gene: TRBV23-1; D gene: NA; CDR3 DNA: TGCGCCAGCAGTCAATCACCGGCAGGCCCTAACCCAAACACTGAAGCTTTCTTT; CDR3 protein: CASSQSPAGPNPNTEAFF